This TCR beta chain was sequenced during a study of T cells after yellow fever vaccination. Background on the study: Fractions of limited cellularity were prepared by means of SMART-Seq v4 Ultra Low Input. Study conclusions and caveats: Relatively few clonotypes were ones that appeared in both CD4 and CD8 compartments. The booster saw the reappearance of most primary-vaccination clones (about 95% CD4, around 90% CD8).

CDR3 length equals 15 residues. Germline CDR1 LGHDT, CDR2 YNNKEL (reference sequence). Trimming pared 4 bases from V and 2 bases from J, leaving 12 bases between. TCRdb itself ran the 5' RACE reads through MiXCR, one entry per CDR3 protein. The sample lists about 110,000 distinct CDR3 sequences; roughly 8.9% were seen once. As for this clonotype: Its specificity is not known.

The J gene is TRBJ2-1, the V gene TRBV3-1, with a tentative D call TRBD2 (6 bases). The sequence was obtained from a young man who received the YFV17D yellow fever vaccine. The source material was CD8+ T cells sorted from PBMCs, sampled 45 days after the yellow fever booster vaccination. For the CDR3, the DNA is TGTGCCAGCAGCCCCCGGGACTTTCCCTACAATGAGCAGTTCTTC. Amino acid sequence: CASSPRDFPYNEQFF.